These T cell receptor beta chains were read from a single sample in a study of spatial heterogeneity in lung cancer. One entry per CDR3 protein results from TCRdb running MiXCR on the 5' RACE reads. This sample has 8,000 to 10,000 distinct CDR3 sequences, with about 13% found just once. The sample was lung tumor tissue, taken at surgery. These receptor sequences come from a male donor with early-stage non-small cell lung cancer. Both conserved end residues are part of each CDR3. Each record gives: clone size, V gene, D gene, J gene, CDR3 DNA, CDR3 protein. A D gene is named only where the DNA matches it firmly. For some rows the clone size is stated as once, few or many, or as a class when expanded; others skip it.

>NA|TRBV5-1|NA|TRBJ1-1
TGCGCCAGCAGCGGGAGGGCAGAACCCCTGAACACTGAAGCTTTCTTT
CASSGRAEPLNTEAFF
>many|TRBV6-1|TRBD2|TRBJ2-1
TGTGCCAGCAGTGTGAGGGAGGGCACCTACAATGAGCAGTTCTTC
CASSVREGTYNEQFF
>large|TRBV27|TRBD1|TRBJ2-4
TGTGCCAGCAGTACGGCCGGGACAGATGAATACTTC
CASSTAGTDEYF
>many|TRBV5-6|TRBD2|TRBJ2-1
TGTGCCAGCAGCTTGTCCCCGGGACTAGCGGGGATTGAGCAGTTCTTC
CASSLSPGLAGIEQFF
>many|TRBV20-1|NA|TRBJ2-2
TGCAGTGCTCATACTGGGCTCGGGGAGCTGTTTTTT
CSAHTGLGELFF
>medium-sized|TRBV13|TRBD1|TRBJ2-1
TGTGCCAGCAGCTTACCCCGCAGGGGGCCAGTGCAGTTCTTC
CASSLPRRGPVQFF
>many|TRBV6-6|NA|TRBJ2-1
TGTGCCAGCAGTCAAGGGGGCAATGAGCAGTTCTTC
CASSQGGNEQFF
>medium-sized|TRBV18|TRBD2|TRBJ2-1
TGTGCCAGCTCACCGGATAGCGGGAGCTATGAGCAGTTCTTC
CASSPDSGSYEQFF
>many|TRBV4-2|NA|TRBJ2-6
TGTGCCAGCAGCCAAGACTTAGAGACAGGTGGGCAAAGGGCCAACGTCCTGACTTTC
CASSQDLETGGQRANVLTF
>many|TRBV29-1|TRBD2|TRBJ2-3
TGCAGCGCTAGCGGGAGGGGGGCAGATACGCAGTATTTT
CSASGRGADTQYF
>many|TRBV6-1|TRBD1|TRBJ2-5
TGTGCCAGCAGTGAAGCGGCGGGACAGGGCGGGGAGACCCAGTACTTC
CASSEAAGQGGETQYF
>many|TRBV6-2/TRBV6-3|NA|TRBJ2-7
TGTGCCAGCAGACATCTGGACTCGGTCTCCTACGAGCAGTACTTC
CASRHLDSVSYEQYF
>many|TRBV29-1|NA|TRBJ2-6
TGCAGCGCGACGGGACCCTACTCTGGGGCCAACGTCCTGACTTTC
CSATGPYSGANVLTF
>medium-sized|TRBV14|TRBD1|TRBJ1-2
TGTGCCAGCAGCCAAGACCCCCCAGGGGGAGTGGGAGAAGGTGGCTACACCTTC
CASSQDPPGGVGEGGYTF
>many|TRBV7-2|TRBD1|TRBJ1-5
TGTGCCAGCAGCGCGAACAGGGGGAATCAGCCCCAGCATTTT
CASSANRGNQPQHF
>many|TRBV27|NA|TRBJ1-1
TGTGCCAGCAGCCCCGGACAGAAAGTAGCCCCTGAAGCTTTCTTT
CASSPGQKVAPEAFF
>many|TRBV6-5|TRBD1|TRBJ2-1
TGTGCCAGCAATCCGGCACAGGGGAGCTCCTACAATGAGCAGTTCTTC
CASNPAQGSSYNEQFF
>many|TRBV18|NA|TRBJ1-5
TGTGCCAGCTCACCACGGCAGGGGATCAATCAGCCCCAGCATTTT
CASSPRQGINQPQHF
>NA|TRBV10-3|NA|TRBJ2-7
TGTGCCATCACCCCTCAGGGGGGCTACGAGCAGTACTTC
CAITPQGGYEQYF
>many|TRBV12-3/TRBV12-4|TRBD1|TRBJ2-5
TGTGCCAGCAGTTTTCGGCAGGGGGATGAGACCCAGTACTTC
CASSFRQGDETQYF
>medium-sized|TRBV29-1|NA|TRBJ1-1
TGCAGCGTTGGGACGCTGAACACTGAAGCTTTCTTT
CSVGTLNTEAFF
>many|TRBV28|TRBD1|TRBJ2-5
TGTGCCAGCAGCTCTACGGCGACAGGGTTTTTGGAGACCCAGTACTTC
CASSSTATGFLETQYF
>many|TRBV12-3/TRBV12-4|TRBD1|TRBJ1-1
TGTGCCAGCAGACCGGACAGGGGAGGGTCTGAAGCTTTCTTT
CASRPDRGGSEAFF
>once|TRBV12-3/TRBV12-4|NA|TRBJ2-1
TGTGCCAGCAGTTCACAGGGAGGAGGCATAAATGAGCAGTTCTTC
CASSSQGGGINEQFF
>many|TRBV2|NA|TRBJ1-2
TGTGCCAGCAGTGGATTTTCTCTGGTCCCTAACTATGGCTACACCTTC
CASSGFSLVPNYGYTF
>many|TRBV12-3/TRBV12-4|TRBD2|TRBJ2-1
TGTGCCAGCAGTTTAGGGAGCGGGAGGGCCTCCAATGAGCAGTTCTTC
CASSLGSGRASNEQFF
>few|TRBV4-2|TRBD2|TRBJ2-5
TGTGCCAGCAGCCAAGAGGGCCCGGGACTAGGCGAGACCCAGTACTTC
CASSQEGPGLGETQYF
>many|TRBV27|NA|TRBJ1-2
TGTGCCAGCGCCGACATAGACGCAAATGACTATGGCTACACCTTC
CASADIDANDYGYTF